The present T cell receptor beta chain was sequenced within a study of cytomegalovirus exposure and HLA in healthy donors. Deletions cut 0 bases from V and 6 bases from J, with 15 bases between. Germline assignment: CDR1 LNHDA and CDR2 SQIVND (reference sequence). This CDR3 is 16 amino acids long. Primers: 60 Vbeta forward and 13 Jbeta reverse. Original data processing: A later analysis tallied approximately 87 million unique TCR beta chains, around 9.9 million of them shared. Clones were read by immunoSEQ multiplex PCR, and TCRdb kept only the in-frame ones, dropping some. V and J calls plus clone size are reproduced from that table; the DNA served to infer D and trimming. The sample yields some 160,000 clones, about 86% seen once.

The chain carries TRBV19 and TRBJ2-1; D might be TRBD2 (5 bases). Source material: PBMCs. This receptor was identified in a woman under 30 in good health and CMV-seronegative. CDR3 sequence reads: CASSIDLETIVNEQFF. In DNA form, the CDR3 reads TGTGCCAGTAGTATAGATCTTGAGACTATAGTCAATGAGCAGTTCTTC.